One sample yielded the 7 T cell receptor beta chains listed below, sequenced in a study of blood T cell repertoires in COVID-19. Clones were sequenced by immunoSEQ multiplex PCR, and TCRdb holds only the in-frame ones, with some missing. The sample has around 310,000 clones, roughly 91% seen once. Sequenced material: PBMCs or T cells enriched from blood (not recorded which). These receptors originate from a woman aged 25 to 45 who had recovered from COVID-19.

The chain combines TRBV5-1 with TRBJ1-2; TRBD1 aligns across 7 bases. The germline CDR1 and CDR2 sequences are SGHRS and YFSETQ. The CDR3 is 15 amino acids. J gave up 2 bases and V 4 bases, and 8 bases lay outside the gene matches. CDR3 in amino acids: CASSTLGTANYGYTF. The CDR3 bases are TGCGCCAGCAGCACTTTAGGGACAGCCAACTATGGCTACACCTTC.

CDR3 in amino acids: CASIRHGANYGYTF. The DNA of the CDR3 is TGTGCCAGTATACGACACGGCGCTAACTATGGCTACACCTTC. The chain uses TRBV19 and TRBJ1-2, with D hard to call. There are 14 residues in the CDR3. V shed 7 bases and J shed 0 bases, with 12 bases lying between them. Germline V gene data show CDR1 as LNHDA and CDR2 as SQIVND (reference sequence).

This rearrangement joins TRBV28 to TRBJ1-2, with 8 bases matching TRBD1. Per the germline V gene, CDR1 is MDHEN and CDR2 is SYDVKM. With 6 bases clipped from V and 7 bases from J, the junction kept 10 bases outside the gene matches. This CDR3 is 14 amino acids long. This chain's CDR3 is CASRSTTGATGYTF. The CDR3 DNA follows: TGTGCCAGCAGGTCGACGACAGGGGCGACTGGCTACACCTTC.

This sequence joins TRBV6-5 and TRBJ1-2; weak D call: TRBD1 (6 bases). The CDR3 has 14 residues. V was pared by 2 bases and J by 4 bases, with 11 bases between. In germline, CDR1 is MNHEY, CDR2 SVGAGI. The CDR3 here is CASSYGRGPYGYTF. For the CDR3, the DNA is TGTGCCAGCAGTTACGGCAGGGGACCCTATGGCTACACCTTC.

The rearrangement uses TRBV6-5 and TRBJ2-7; unclear D gene. Per the germline V gene, CDR1 is MNHEY and CDR2 is SVGAGI. Trimming took off 2 bases at V and 2 bases at J, with 10 bases between the two ends. The CDR3 spans 14 residues. CDR3 sequence reads: CASSYPDTPYEQYF. Here the CDR3 DNA reads TGTGCCAGCAGTTACCCTGACACCCCCTACGAGCAGTACTTC.

As to this clone: The identical CDR3 is also encoded by other nucleotide sequences in the sample. The rearrangement links TRBV6-4 to TRBJ2-5; 10 bases match TRBD2. This CDR3 has 15 residues. Germline V gene data show CDR1 as MRHNA and CDR2 as SNTAGT. Trimming cost V 3 bases and J 2 bases; bases outside gene matches: 3. The CDR3 here is CASSDVAGGQETQYF. CDR3 nucleotide sequence: TGTGCCAGCAGTGATGTAGCGGGAGGACAAGAGACCCAGTACTTC.

The gene calls are TRBV5-1 and TRBJ1-2; tentative D call: TRBD1 (6 bases). The CDR3 consists of 13 residues. V was cut by 2 bases and J by 8 bases, with 13 bases left in between. Germline V lookup: CDR1 SGHRS, CDR2 YFSETQ. The CDR3 DNA reads TGCGCCAGCAGCTTCCAGGGGCAGAGGGGCTACACCTTC. Protein: CASSFQGQRGYTF.